The clone carrying this TCR beta chain was picked up many times. The data were taken from a study of spatial heterogeneity in lung cancer. Study-wide background: Sequencing consistently turned up more beta-chain sequences than alpha-chain sequences.

TCRdb independently ran MiXCR on the 5' RACE reads; one entry per CDR3 protein. The top ten clones hold over 40% of a sample with around 89,000 distinct CDR3 sequences, about an eighth of them seen once. Time point given: sample taken at primary tumor resection. The TCR originated in a male donor with early-stage non-small cell lung cancer. The material was PBMCs, obtained at surgery.

The CDR3 region is CASSPMTSAYNEQFF. In nucleotides, the CDR3 is TGTGCCAGCAGTCCGATGACTAGCGCCTACAATGAGCAGTTCTTC. The V gene is TRBV27, the J gene TRBJ2-1, with 8 positions matching TRBD2. V lost 5 bases to trimming and J lost 2 bases; unmatched junction nucleotides: 5. CDR1 and CDR2 from the germline V gene are MNHEY and SMNVEV (reference sequence). The CDR3 runs 15 residues.